Described below is a single T cell receptor beta chain sequence and its context. No antigen is known for it. This entry belongs to a study of T cells after posttransplantation cyclophosphamide. The study, taken as a whole, reports: TRB clonality was highly associated with recipient CMV seropositivity and reactivation. Blood and skin or GI T cell repertoires showed limited TRB overlap.

Methotrexate plus calcineurin inhibitor accompanied controls' myeloablative marrow transplants; sampling was 1 year later. Sequenced by immunoSEQ multiplex PCR; TCRdb stores in-frame clones only, minus some. The sample consists of approximately 20,000 clones, 80% to 90% of them appearing once. From germline, CDR1 is SGHAT and CDR2 FQNNGV. CDR3 size: 14 residues. The V end lost 8 bases, the J end lost 4 bases, and 14 bases lay between the germline ends. Sample: PBMCs, taken less than 400 days after allogeneic stem cell transplant with calcineurin inhibitor and methotrexate. The chain joins TRBV11-2 to TRBJ2-2, with a weak D call TRBD2 (6 bases). This TCR was recovered from a female patient in her thirties or forties who received an allogeneic stem cell transplant from an unrelated donor, was CMV-positive, and had acute and chronic GVHD. Certain T cells may be donor cells from the graft. The DNA for the CDR3 is TGTGCCAGCGGGGTTGGGCGGGGCACCGGGGAGCTGTTTTTT. Its translation is CASGVGRGTGELFF.